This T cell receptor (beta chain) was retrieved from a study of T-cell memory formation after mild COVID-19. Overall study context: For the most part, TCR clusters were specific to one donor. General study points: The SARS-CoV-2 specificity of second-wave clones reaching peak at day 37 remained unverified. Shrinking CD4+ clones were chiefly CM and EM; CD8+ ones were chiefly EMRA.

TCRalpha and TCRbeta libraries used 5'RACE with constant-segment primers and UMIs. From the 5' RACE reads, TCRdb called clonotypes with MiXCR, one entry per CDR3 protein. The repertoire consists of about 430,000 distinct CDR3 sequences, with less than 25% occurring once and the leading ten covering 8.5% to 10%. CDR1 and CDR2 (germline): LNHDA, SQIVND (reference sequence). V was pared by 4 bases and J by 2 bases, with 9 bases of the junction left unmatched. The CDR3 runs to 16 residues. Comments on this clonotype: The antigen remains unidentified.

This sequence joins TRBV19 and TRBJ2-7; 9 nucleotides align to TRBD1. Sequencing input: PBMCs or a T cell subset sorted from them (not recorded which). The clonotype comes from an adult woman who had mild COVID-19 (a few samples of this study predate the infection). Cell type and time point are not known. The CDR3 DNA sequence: TGTGCCAGTAGTACCTCCGGGACAGGGATAGCCTACGAGCAGTACTTC. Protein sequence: CASSTSGTGIAYEQYF.